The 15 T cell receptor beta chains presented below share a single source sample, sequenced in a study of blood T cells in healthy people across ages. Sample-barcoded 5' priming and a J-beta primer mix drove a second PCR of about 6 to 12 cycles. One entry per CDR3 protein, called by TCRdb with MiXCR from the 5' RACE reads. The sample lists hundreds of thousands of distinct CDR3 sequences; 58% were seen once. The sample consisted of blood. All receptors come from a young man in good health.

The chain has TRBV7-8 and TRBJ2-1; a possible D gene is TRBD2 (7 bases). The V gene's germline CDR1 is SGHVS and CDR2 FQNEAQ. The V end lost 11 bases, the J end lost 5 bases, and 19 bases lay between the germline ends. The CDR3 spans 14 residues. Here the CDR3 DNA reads TGTGCCGGATCCCTTGGGGGGGCGGACAATGAGCAGTTCTTC. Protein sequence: CAGSLGGADNEQFF.

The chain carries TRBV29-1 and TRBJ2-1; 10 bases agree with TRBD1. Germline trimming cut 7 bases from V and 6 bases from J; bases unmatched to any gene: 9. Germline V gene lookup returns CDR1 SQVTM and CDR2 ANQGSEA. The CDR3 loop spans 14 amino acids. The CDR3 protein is CSAGRDRGTNEQFF. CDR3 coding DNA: TGCAGCGCTGGCCGGGACAGGGGTACCAATGAGCAGTTCTTC.

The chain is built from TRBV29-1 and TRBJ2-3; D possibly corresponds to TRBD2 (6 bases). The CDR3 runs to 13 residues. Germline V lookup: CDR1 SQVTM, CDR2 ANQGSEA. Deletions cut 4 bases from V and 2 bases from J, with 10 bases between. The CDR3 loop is CSVGTTYTDTQYF. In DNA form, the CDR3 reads TGCAGCGTTGGGACTACTTACACAGATACGCAGTATTTT.

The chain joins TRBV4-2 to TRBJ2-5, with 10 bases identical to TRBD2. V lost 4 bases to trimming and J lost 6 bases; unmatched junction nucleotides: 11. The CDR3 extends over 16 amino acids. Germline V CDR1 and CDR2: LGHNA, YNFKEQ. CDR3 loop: CASSPLAGGPQQTQYF. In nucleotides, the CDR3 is TGTGCCAGCAGCCCTTTAGCGGGAGGCCCTCAACAGACCCAGTACTTC.

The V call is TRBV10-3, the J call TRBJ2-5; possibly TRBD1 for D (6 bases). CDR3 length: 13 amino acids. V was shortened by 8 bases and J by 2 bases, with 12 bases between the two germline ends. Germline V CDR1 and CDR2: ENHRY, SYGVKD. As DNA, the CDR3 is TGTGCCATCCGAGGGGACATTCAAGAGACCCAGTACTTC. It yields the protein CAIRGDIQETQYF.

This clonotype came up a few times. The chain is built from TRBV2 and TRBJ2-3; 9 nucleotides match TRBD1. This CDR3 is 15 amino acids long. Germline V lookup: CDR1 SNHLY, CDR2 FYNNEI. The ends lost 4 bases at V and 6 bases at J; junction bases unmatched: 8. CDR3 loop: CASSGGTGRGDTQYF. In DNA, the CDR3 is TGTGCCAGCAGTGGTGGGACAGGGCGAGGGGATACGCAGTATTTT. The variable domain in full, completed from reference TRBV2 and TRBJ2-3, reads EPEVTQTPSHQVTQMGQEVILRCVPISNHLYFYWYRQILGQKVEFLVSFYNNEISEKSEIFDDQFSVERPDGSNFTLKIRSTKLEDSAMYFCASSGGTGRGDTQYFGPGTRLTVL.

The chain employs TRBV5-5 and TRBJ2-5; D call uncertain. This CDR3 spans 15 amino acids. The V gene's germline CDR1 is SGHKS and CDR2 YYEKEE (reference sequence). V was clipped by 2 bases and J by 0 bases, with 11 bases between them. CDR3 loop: CASSFIVEHQETQYF. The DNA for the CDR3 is TGTGCCAGCAGCTTCATCGTGGAGCACCAAGAGACCCAGTACTTC. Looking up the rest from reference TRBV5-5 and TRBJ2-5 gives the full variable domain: DAGVTQSPTHLIKTRGQQVTLRCSPISGHKSVSWYQQVLGQGPQFIFQYYEKEERGRGNFPDRFSARQFPNYSSELNVNALLLGDSALYLCASSFIVEHQETQYFGPGTRLLVL.

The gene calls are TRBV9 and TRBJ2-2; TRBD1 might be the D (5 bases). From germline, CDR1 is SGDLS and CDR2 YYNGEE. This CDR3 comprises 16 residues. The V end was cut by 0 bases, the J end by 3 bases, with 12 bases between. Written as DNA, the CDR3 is TGTGCCAGCAGCGTAGGGGCAGGGCAATACACCGGGGAGCTGTTTTTT. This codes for CASSVGAGQYTGELFF.

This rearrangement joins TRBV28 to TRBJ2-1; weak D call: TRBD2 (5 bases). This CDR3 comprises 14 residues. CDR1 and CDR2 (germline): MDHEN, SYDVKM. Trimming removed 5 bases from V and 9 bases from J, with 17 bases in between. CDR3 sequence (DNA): TGTGCCAGCAGTCCCCGGACTCTAACAGCTGAGCAGTTCTTC. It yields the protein CASSPRTLTAEQFF.

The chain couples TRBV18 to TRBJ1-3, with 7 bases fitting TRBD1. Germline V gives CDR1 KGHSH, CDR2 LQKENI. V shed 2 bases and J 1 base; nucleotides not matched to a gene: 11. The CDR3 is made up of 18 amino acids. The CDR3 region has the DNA TGTGCCAGCTCACCATTGTCTTGGGACAGCATTTCTGGAAACACCATATATTTT. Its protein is CASSPLSWDSISGNTIYF.

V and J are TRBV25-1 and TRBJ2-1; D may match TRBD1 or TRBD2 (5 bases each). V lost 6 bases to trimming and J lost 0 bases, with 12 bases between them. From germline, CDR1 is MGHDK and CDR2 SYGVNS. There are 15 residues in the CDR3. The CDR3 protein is CASSHWDGSYNEQFF. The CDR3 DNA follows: TGTGCCAGCAGCCACTGGGACGGCTCCTACAATGAGCAGTTCTTC.

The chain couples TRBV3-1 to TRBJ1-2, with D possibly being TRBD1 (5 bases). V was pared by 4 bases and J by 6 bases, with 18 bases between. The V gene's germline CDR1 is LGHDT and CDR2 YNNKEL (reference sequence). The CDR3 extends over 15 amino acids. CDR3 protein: CASSPLGTSPDGYTF. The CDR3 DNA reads TGTGCCAGCAGCCCGTTAGGGACCAGCCCTGATGGCTACACCTTC.

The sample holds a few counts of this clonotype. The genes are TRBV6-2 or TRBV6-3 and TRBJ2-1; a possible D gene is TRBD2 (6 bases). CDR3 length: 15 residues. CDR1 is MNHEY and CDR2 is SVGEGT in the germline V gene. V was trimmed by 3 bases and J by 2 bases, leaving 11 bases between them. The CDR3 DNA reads TGTGCCAGCAGTTATGGAGCGGGTACCTACAATGAGCAGTTCTTC. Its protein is CASSYGAGTYNEQFF.

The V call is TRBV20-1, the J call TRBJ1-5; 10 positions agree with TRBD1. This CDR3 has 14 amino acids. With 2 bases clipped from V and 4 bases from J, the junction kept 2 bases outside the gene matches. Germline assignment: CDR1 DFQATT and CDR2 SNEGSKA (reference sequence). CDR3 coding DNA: TGCAGTGCTAGAAGACAGGGGGCTAATCAGCCCCAGCATTTT. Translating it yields CSARRQGANQPQHF.

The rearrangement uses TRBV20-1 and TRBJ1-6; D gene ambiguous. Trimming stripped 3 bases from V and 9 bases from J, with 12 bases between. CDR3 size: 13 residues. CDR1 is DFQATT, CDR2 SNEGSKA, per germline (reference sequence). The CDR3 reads CSARPRHASPLHF. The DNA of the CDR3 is TGCAGTGCTAGGCCCCGCCATGCTTCACCCCTCCACTTT.